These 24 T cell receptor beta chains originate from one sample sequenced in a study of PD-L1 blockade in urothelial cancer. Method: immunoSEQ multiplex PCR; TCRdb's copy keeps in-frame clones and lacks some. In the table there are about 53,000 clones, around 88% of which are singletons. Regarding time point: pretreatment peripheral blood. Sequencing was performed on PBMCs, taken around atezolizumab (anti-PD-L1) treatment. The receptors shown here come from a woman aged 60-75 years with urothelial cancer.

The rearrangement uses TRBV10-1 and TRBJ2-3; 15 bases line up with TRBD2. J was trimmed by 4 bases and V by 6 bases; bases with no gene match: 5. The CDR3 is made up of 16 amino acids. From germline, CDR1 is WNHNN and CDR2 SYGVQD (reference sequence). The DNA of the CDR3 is TGCGCCAGCAGCCAGGGACTAGCGGGAGGCGCAGATACGCAGTATTTT. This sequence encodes CASSQGLAGGADTQYF.

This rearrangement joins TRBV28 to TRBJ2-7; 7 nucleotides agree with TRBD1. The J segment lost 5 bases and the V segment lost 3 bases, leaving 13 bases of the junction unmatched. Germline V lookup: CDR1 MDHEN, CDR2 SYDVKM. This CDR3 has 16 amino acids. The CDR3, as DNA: TGTGCCAGCAGTTTCGGTTTGGGCAGGGGGTCTGACGAGCAGTACTTC. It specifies CASSFGLGRGSDEQYF. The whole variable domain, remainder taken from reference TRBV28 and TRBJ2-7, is DVKVTQSSRYLVKRTGEKVFLECVQDMDHENMFWYRQDPGLGLRLIYFSYDVKMKEKGDIPEGYSVSREKKERFSLILESASTNQTSMYLCASSFGLGRGSDEQYFGPGTRLTVT.

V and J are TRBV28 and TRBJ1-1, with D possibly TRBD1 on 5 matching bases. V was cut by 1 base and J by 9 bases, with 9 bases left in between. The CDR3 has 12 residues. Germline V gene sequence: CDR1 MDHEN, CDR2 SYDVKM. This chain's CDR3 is CASSLLTAQAFF. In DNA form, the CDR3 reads TGTGCCAGCAGTTTATTGACAGCCCAAGCTTTCTTT.

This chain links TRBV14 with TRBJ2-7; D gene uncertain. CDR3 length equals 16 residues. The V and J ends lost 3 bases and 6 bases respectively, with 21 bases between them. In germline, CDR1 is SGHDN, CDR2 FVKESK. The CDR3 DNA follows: TGTGCCAGCAGCCACATCCCGGCAGGCCTGTTCTCCGAGCAGTACTTC. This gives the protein CASSHIPAGLFSEQYF.

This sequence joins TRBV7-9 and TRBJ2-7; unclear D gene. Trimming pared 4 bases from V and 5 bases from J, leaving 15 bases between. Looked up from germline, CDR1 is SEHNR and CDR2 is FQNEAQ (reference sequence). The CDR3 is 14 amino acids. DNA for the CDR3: TGTGCCAGCAGCTCGGTGCGAGGTTTCCACGAGCAGTACTTC. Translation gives CASSSVRGFHEQYF. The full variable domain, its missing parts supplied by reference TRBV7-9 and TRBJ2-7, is DTGVSQNPRHKITKRGQNVTFRCDPISEHNRLYWYRQTLGQGPEFLTYFQNEAQLEKSRLLSDRFSAERPKGSFSTLEIQRTEQGDSAMYLCASSSVRGFHEQYFGPGTRLTVT.

This chain's CDR3 is CASSRPGFRELFF. CDR3 coding DNA: TGTGCCAGCAGTCGACCCGGGTTCAGGGAGCTGTTTTTT. This rearrangement joins TRBV28 to TRBJ2-2; D is undetermined. Trimming took off 5 bases at V and 9 bases at J, with 13 bases between the two ends. The CDR3 totals 13 residues. Germline lookup yields CDR1 MDHEN and CDR2 SYDVKM.

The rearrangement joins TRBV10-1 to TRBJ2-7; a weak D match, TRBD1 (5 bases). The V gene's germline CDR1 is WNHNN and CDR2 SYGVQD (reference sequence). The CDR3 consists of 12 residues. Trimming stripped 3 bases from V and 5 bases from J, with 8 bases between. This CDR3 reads CASSDTGHEQYF. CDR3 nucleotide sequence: TGCGCCAGCAGTGATACAGGTCACGAGCAGTACTTC.

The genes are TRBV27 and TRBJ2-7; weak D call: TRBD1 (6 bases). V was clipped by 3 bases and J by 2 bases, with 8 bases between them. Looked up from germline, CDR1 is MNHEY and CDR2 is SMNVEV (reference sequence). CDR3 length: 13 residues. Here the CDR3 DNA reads TGTGCCAGCAGTTTGGGGGACACCTACGAGCAGTACTTC. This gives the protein CASSLGDTYEQYF.

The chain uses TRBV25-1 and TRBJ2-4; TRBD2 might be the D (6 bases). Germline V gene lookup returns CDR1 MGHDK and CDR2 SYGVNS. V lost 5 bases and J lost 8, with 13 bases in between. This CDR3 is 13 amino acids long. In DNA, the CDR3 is TGTGCCAGCAGTTTAGCCGGGAGAGACATTCAGTACTTC. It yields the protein CASSLAGRDIQYF.

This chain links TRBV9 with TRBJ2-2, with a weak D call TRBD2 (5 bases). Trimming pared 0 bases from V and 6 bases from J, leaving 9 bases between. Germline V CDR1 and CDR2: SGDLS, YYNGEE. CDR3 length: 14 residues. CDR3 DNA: TGTGCCAGCAGCGTAGGCGGGTTCGCCGGGGAGCTGTTTTTT. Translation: CASSVGGFAGELFF.

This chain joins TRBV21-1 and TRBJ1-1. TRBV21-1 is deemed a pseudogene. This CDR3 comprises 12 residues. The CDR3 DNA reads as TGTGCCAGCGCAGGGAGGGGCACTGAAGCTTTCTTT. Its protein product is CASAGRGTEAFF.

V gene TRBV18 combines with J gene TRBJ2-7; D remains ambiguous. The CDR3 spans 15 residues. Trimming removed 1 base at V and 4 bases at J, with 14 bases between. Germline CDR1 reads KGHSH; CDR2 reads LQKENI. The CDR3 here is CASSPLHTPWYEQYF. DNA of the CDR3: TGTGCCAGCTCACCACTTCACACACCCTGGTACGAGCAGTACTTC.

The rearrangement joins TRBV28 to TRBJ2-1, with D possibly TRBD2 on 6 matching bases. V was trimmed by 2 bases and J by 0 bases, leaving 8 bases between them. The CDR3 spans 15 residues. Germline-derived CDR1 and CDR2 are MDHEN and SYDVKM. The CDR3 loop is CASSLVGGSYNEQFF. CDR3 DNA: TGTGCCAGCAGTTTAGTCGGGGGCTCCTACAATGAGCAGTTCTTC. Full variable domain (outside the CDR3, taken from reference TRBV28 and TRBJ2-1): DVKVTQSSRYLVKRTGEKVFLECVQDMDHENMFWYRQDPGLGLRLIYFSYDVKMKEKGDIPEGYSVSREKKERFSLILESASTNQTSMYLCASSLVGGSYNEQFFGPGTRLTVL.

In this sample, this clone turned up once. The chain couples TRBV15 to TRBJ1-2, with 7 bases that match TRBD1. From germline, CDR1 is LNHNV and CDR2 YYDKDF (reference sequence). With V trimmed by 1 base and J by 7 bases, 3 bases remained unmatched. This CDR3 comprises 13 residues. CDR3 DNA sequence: TGTGCCACCAGCAGAGGTTCAGGGGGTGGCTACACCTTC. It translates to CATSRGSGGGYTF.

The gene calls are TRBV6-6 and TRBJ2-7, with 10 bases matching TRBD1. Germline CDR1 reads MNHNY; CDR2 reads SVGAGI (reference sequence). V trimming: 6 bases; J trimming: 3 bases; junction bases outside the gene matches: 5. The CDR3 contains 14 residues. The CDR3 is CASSRTGGIYEQYF. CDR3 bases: TGTGCCAGCAGCCGGACAGGGGGAATCTACGAGCAGTACTTC.

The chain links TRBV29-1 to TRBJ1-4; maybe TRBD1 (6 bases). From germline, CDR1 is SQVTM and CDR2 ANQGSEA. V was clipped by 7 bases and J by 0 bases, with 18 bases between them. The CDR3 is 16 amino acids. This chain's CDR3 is CSGGQPIPATNEKLFF. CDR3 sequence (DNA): TGCAGCGGCGGACAGCCAATACCTGCAACTAATGAAAAACTGTTTTTT.

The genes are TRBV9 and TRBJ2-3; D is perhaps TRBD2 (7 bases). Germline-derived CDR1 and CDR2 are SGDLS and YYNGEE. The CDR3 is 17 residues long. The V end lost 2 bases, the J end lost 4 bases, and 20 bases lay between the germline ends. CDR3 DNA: TGTGCCAGCAGCGTTGACCTTGGGGGGGGGCCGCCAGATACGCAGTATTTT. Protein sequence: CASSVDLGGGPPDTQYF.

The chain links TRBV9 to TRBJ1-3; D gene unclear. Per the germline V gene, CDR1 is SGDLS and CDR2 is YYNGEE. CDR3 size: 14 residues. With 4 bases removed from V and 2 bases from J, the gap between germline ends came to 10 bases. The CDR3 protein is CASSSEVPGNTIYF. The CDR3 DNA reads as TGTGCCAGCAGCTCGGAGGTACCTGGAAACACCATATATTTT.

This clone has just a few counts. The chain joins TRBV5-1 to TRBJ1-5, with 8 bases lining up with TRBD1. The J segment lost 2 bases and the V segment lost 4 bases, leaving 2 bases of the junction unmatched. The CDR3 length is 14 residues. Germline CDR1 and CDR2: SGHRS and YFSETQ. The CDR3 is CASSRTGRNQPQHF. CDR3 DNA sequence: TGCGCCAGCAGCCGGACAGGGCGCAATCAGCCCCAGCATTTT.

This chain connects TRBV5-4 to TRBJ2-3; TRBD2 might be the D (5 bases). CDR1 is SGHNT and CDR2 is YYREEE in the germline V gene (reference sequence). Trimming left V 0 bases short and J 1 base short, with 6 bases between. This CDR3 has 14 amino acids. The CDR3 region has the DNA TGTGCCAGCAGCTTGGACGGGGGCACAGATACGCAGTATTTT. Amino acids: CASSLDGGTDTQYF.

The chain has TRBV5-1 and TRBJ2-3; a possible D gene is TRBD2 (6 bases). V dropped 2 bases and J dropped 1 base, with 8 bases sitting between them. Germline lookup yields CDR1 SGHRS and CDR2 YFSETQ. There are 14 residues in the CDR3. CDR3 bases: TGCGCCAGCAGCTTCCCGGGAGGCACAGATACGCAGTATTTT. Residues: CASSFPGGTDTQYF.

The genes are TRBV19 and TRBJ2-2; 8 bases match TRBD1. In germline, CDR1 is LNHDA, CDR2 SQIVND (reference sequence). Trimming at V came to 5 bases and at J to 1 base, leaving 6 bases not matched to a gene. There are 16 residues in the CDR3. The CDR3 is CASSPSGTGNTGELFF. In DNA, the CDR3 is TGTGCCAGTAGTCCATCCGGGACAGGGAACACCGGGGAGCTGTTTTTT.

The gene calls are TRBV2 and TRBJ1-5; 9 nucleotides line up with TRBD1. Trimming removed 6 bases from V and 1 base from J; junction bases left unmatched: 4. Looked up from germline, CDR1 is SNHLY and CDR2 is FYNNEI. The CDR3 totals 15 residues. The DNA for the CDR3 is TGTGCCAGCAGCCGGGACAGGGTAAGCAATCAGCCCCAGCATTTT. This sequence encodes CASSRDRVSNQPQHF.

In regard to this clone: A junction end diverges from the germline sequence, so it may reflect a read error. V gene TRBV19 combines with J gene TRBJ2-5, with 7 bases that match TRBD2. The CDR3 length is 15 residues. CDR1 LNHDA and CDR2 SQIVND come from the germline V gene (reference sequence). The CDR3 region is CASSMLAGPQGTQYF. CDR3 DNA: TGTGCCAGTAGTATGTTAGCGGGCCCACAAGGGACCCAGTACTTC.